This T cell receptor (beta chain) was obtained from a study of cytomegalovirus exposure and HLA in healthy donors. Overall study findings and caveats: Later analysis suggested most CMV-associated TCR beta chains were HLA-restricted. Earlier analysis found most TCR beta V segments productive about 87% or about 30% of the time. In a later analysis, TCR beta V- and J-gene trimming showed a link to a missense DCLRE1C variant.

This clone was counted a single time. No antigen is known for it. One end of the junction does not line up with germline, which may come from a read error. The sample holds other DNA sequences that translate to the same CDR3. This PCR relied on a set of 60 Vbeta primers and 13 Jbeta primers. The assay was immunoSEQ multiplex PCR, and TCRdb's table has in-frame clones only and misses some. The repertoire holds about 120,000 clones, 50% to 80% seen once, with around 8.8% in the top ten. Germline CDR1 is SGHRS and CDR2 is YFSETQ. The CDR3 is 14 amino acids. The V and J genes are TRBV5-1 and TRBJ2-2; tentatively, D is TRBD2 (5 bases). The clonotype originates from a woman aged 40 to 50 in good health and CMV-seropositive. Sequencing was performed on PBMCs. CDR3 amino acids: CASSLVPGAGELFF. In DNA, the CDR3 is TGCGCCAGTAGCTTGGTCCCCGGGGCCGGGGAGCTGTTTTTT.